These T cell receptor beta chains were read from a single sample in a study of T cell responses to AZD1222 COVID-19 vaccine. The method was immunoSEQ multiplex PCR; TCRdb's version includes in-frame clones alone and lacks a portion of them. The sample has 150,000 to 160,000 clones, around 85% seen once; the top ten hold about 5%. The specimen comprised peripheral blood, sampled on day 0 of MenACWY control vaccination. These receptor sequences come from an adult in good health. Both conserved end residues are part of each CDR3. The D gene is left open where the match is weak. Where a row states a size, it is once, few, many or the class of an expanded clone; other rows omit it.

d_gene	v_gene	abundance	j_gene	CDR3nt	CDR3aa
-	TRBV11-2	-	TRBJ2-1	TGTGCCAGCAGTGTTAGCTACAATGAGCAGTTCTTC	CASSVSYNEQFF
-	TRBV7-9	once	TRBJ2-5	TGTGCCAGCAGCCGAGGCGGGGTAGCGACCCAGTACTTC	CASSRGGVATQYF
TRBD1	TRBV2	-	TRBJ1-2	TGTGCCAGCACGGGACAGGGGGCCCGGTATGGCTACACCTTC	CASTGQGARYGYTF
-	TRBV6-6	once	TRBJ1-4	TGTGCCAGCACTCGACCTTTCCCGGGGGGGACACCCGAAAAACTGTTTTTT	CASTRPFPGGTPEKLFF
-	TRBV5-1	few	TRBJ1-5	TGCGCCAGCAGCTTGGAGGGACTGCTCAATCAGCCCCAGCATTTT	CASSLEGLLNQPQHF
TRBD1	TRBV14	-	TRBJ2-5	TGTGCCAGCAGCCAAGGAAATTACAGGGGAGAGACCCAGTACTTC	CASSQGNYRGETQYF
-	TRBV7-2	-	TRBJ2-5	TGTGCCAGCACCTTTTCAGGGGGGGGAGAGACCCAGTACTTC	CASTFSGGGETQYF
-	TRBV3-1/TRBV3-2	-	TRBJ2-3	TGTGCCAGCAGCCAAGATTACGATACGCAGTATTTT	CASSQDYDTQYF
-	TRBV6-5	-	TRBJ1-6	TGTGCCAGCGGTAGGACTAATTCACCCCTCCACTTT	CASGRTNSPLHF
TRBD2	TRBV6-2/TRBV6-3	-	TRBJ2-1	TGTGCCAGCAGTTACCGCCCGACTAGCGGGGGTTTTTACAATGAGCAGTTCTTC	CASSYRPTSGGFYNEQFF
-	TRBV19	-	TRBJ1-1	TGTGCCAGTAGTCAATTTGGGGAGGGAAACACTGAAGCTTTCTTT	CASSQFGEGNTEAFF
TRBD1	TRBV7-6	-	TRBJ1-1	TGTGCCAGCAGCTCACAACCTGCTGGGACAGGGGGAGGAGGCACTGAAGCTTTCTTT	CASSSQPAGTGGGGTEAFF
-	TRBV28	-	TRBJ1-6	TGTGCCGGGGGGCAGCCGAATTCACCCCTCCACTTT	CAGGQPNSPLHF
-	TRBV19	-	TRBJ1-5	TGTGCCAGTAGTATTAATGGGTGGTTGGACGGCTCGTACGATCAGCCCCAGCATTTT	CASSINGWLDGSYDQPQHF
-	TRBV12-3/TRBV12-4	-	TRBJ2-1	TGTGCCAGCAGAAGCGGCTCCTACAATGAGCAGTTCTTC	CASRSGSYNEQFF
-	TRBV18	-	TRBJ1-2	TGTGCCAGCTCACCAAAGGCAGAAGCTAACTATGGCTACACCTTC	CASSPKAEANYGYTF
-	TRBV9	-	TRBJ2-4	TGTGCCAGCAGCGTAGCTTCAATGCAGGGGCAAAACATTCAGTACTTC	CASSVASMQGQNIQYF
TRBD2	TRBV4-1	-	TRBJ2-3	TGCGCCAGCAGCCAAGACCGGGCTAGCGGGCTCTTAACAGATACGCAGTATTTT	CASSQDRASGLLTDTQYF
-	TRBV4-3	-	TRBJ2-2	TGCGCCAGCAGCCAAGATCTCCGGGGCCCGGGGGAGCTGTTTTTT	CASSQDLRGPGELFF
-	TRBV27	-	TRBJ1-1	TGTGCCAGCAGTCTTCTGGGGCCCCTGAACACTGAAGCTTTCTTT	CASSLLGPLNTEAFF
-	TRBV19	-	TRBJ1-1	TGTGCCAGTAGTATTGTTCTAAGGCGTACTGAAGCTTTCTTT	CASSIVLRRTEAFF
-	TRBV5-4	-	TRBJ2-2	TGTGCCAGCAGCTTCGGCGGGGCCGGTTTTAGCACCGGGGAGCTGTTTTTT	CASSFGGAGFSTGELFF
TRBD1	TRBV4-3	-	TRBJ2-3	TGCGCCAGCAGCCAAGATCGGCAGGGGGCAGGAGATACGCAGTATTTT	CASSQDRQGAGDTQYF
TRBD1	TRBV6-5	-	TRBJ1-6	TGTGCCAGCAGCCTTAGCGGACAGGGTTATTCACCCCTCCACTTT	CASSLSGQGYSPLHF
-	TRBV2	-	TRBJ2-2	TGTGCCAGCACAACAGGGCCGACCGGGGAGCTGTTTTTT	CASTTGPTGELFF
-	TRBV27	-	TRBJ2-1	TGTGCCAGCAGTTTCACTTCCTACAATGAGCAGTTCTTC	CASSFTSYNEQFF
-	TRBV6-5	-	TRBJ2-2	TGTGCCAGCAGTTACGCGGACGGGGAGCTGTTTTTT	CASSYADGELFF
TRBD1	TRBV7-8	-	TRBJ1-6	TGTGCCAGCAGCTTAGGACAGGGATATTCACCCCTCCACTTT	CASSLGQGYSPLHF
TRBD1	TRBV5-4	-	TRBJ2-5	TGTGCCAGCAGCTTTCCGGGACAGGGGGCTTCAGAGACCCAGTACTTC	CASSFPGQGASETQYF
-	TRBV20-1	-	TRBJ1-1	TGCATGAACACTGAAGCTTTCTTT	CMNTEAFF
-	TRBV30	-	TRBJ1-2	TGTGCCTGGAGTGCCACGATTCCGCGGGCCTATGGCTACACCTTC	CAWSATIPRAYGYTF
-	TRBV28	-	TRBJ1-2	TGTGCCAGCAGTTTCATGGGGGGCCCAGCTAACTATGGCTACACCTTC	CASSFMGGPANYGYTF
-	TRBV5-1	-	TRBJ1-1	TGCGCCAGCAGCGTTGTCTCGCGCGGAACTGAAGCTTTCTTT	CASSVVSRGTEAFF
-	TRBV24-1	-	TRBJ2-5	TGTGCCACCAGTGATCCCGGACCGACCCAAGAGACCCAGTACTTC	CATSDPGPTQETQYF
TRBD1	TRBV11-2	few	TRBJ1-2	TGTGCCAGCAGCTCCCAGGGGGCTCTCGATGGCTACACCTTC	CASSSQGALDGYTF
TRBD1	TRBV5-1	-	TRBJ1-1	TGCGCCAGCAGCCGATTGACAGGGAGTGCCCCTGAAGCTTTCTTT	CASSRLTGSAPEAFF
-	TRBV7-2	-	TRBJ1-3	TGTGCCAGTGGGGTGGGGACTGGAAACACCATATATTTT	CASGVGTGNTIYF
-	TRBV19	-	TRBJ1-5	TGTGCCAGTAGCCGCGGAGGGGCCCAGCATTTT	CASSRGGAQHF
TRBD2	TRBV18	-	TRBJ2-1	TGTGCCAGCTCACCGTCGGGGCGGGGGAGTGAGCAGTTCTTC	CASSPSGRGSEQFF
TRBD1	TRBV9	-	TRBJ2-7	TGTGCCAGCAGCCCAGGACAGGGCCAAATACTCTACGAGCAGTACTTC	CASSPGQGQILYEQYF
-	TRBV9	few	TRBJ1-4	TGTGCCAGCAGCCCCTTATGGGCTGGGGGACTGTTTTTT	CASSPLWAGGLFF
TRBD1	TRBV10-3	-	TRBJ1-2	TGTGCCATCAGTGAGGTGGTGGGACAGGTCATACATGGCTACACCTTC	CAISEVVGQVIHGYTF
-	TRBV28	-	TRBJ1-2	TGTGCCAGCAGTTTAAGGACCGGAAACTACTATGGCTACACCTTC	CASSLRTGNYYGYTF
-	TRBV7-2	-	TRBJ2-7	TGTGCCAGCAGCTTAGGACAGATCTCCTACGAGCAGTACTTC	CASSLGQISYEQYF
-	TRBV5-4	-	TRBJ2-5	TGTGCCAGCAGCCTACCCAAAGAGACCCAGTACTTC	CASSLPKETQYF
-	TRBV19	-	TRBJ1-5	TGTGCCAGCCACGCGGGGGCCCGGGGCAATCAGCCCCAGCATTTT	CASHAGARGNQPQHF
TRBD1	TRBV7-9	-	TRBJ2-7	TGTGCCAGCAGCTTAACCCGAGGACAGGGGACGGGCGAGCAGTACTTC	CASSLTRGQGTGEQYF
-	TRBV3-1/TRBV3-2	-	TRBJ2-1	TGTGCCAGCAGCGCGTACAATGAGCAGTTCTTC	CASSAYNEQFF
TRBD2	TRBV5-1	-	TRBJ2-1	TGCGCCAGCAGCTTGCGGGGGGACTCCTACAATGAGCAGTTCTTC	CASSLRGDSYNEQFF
TRBD1	TRBV7-9	once	TRBJ1-2	TGTGCCAGCAGCTTAGGGACAGGGACCATCATTGATGGCTACACCTTC	CASSLGTGTIIDGYTF
-	TRBV18	-	TRBJ1-2	TGTGCCAGCTCACCAATACCAGACTCTAACTATGGCTACACCTTC	CASSPIPDSNYGYTF
-	TRBV5-4	-	TRBJ2-6	TGTGCCAGCAGCCTGGAATCTGGGGCCAACGTCCTGACTTTC	CASSLESGANVLTF
-	TRBV4-2	-	TRBJ1-5	TGTGCCAGCAGCCAACACGGTGAGGATCAGCCCCAGCATTTT	CASSQHGEDQPQHF
-	TRBV15	-	TRBJ2-4	TGTGCCACCAGCAGAGATCTGGCAGGGCCCAAAAACATTCAGTACTTC	CATSRDLAGPKNIQYF
-	TRBV11-2	-	TRBJ1-2	TGTGCCAGCAGCCCCGACAGTATCTATGGCTACACCTTC	CASSPDSIYGYTF